The present T cell receptor (beta chain) was sequenced within a study of shared clonotypes between healthy human individuals. The naive CD8 subset, CD45RO-negative cells positively selected for CCR7, excluded terminally differentiated effector memory CD45RA+ cells. Overall study results and limits: Only blood was sampled; tissue repertoires likely differ. Non-shared clonotypes had lower generation probabilities than clonotypes shared by all four sorted-subset donors. Of the naive CD4 clonotypes, around 5.2% were shared across several donors.

Between the trimmed V and J ends, which lost 4 bases and 3 bases, there was a span of 17 bases. The CDR3 is made up of 15 amino acids. Germline V gene sequence: CDR1 SGDLS, CDR2 YYNGEE. Under the authors' procedure: Owing to the provision of junction-only sequences devoid of quality scores by immunoSEQ, filtering differed. Only in-frame clones appear in the TCRdb table, and some are missing; sequencing was by immunoSEQ multiplex PCR. V and J calls and clone size are as listed in that table; D and trimming were resolved from the DNA. This table holds millions of clones, about 92% found once. A word on this clone: Its specificity is not known.

The sequence was collected from a man aged 18 to 30 in good health. Some clones in this sample may be carry-over from other donors' samples. The material sequenced was naive CD8+ T cells from PBMCs. The genes are TRBV9 and TRBJ2-7, with D perhaps matching TRBD2 (6 bases). The CDR3 spells CASSSLGTGGYEQYF. CDR3 bases: TGTGCCAGCAGCTCCCTCGGGACTGGGGGCTACGAGCAGTACTTC. Full variable domain (outside the CDR3, taken from reference TRBV9 and TRBJ2-7): DSGVTQTPKHLITATGQRVTLRCSPRSGDLSVYWYQQSLDQGLQFLIQYYNGEERAKGNILERFSAQQFPDLHSELNLSSLELGDSALYFCASSSLGTGGYEQYFGPGTRLTVT.